Detailed here is one T cell receptor (beta chain). This record comes from a study of blood T cell repertoires in COVID-19. Profiled with immunoSEQ multiplex PCR; TCRdb holds only in-frame clones, not every one. The sample lists about 98,000 clones; roughly 89% were seen once. CDR3 length: 18 residues. The junction had 14 bases not matched to a gene; V was cut back by 5 bases and J by 2 bases. The germline V gene encodes CDR1 SGHVS and CDR2 FQNEAQ. The sequence was obtained from a woman aged 45 to 65 with COVID-19, enrolled during active disease. The sequenced sample consisted of peripheral blood. The chain has TRBV7-8 and TRBJ1-5, with 8 bases lining up with TRBD1. The CDR3 spells CASSLRTGKNRGNQPQHF. DNA of the CDR3: TGTGCCAGCAGCCTAAGGACAGGGAAGAATAGGGGCAATCAGCCCCAGCATTTT.